This T cell receptor (beta chain) was sequenced for a study of beta chain features in type 1 diabetes. Across the whole study: Cell yields, age and gender were similar between patients and healthy donors.

This clone was picked up a small number of times. Averaging approximately 0.11 L, one heparinised blood draw was given by each donor. The CDR3 is made up of 14 amino acids. Trimming pared 3 bases from V and 3 bases from J, leaving 12 bases between. Germline V gives CDR1 LNHDA, CDR2 SQIVND (reference sequence). The whole isolated RNA underwent reverse transcription, so sequencing captured expressed TCRB transcripts. The repertoire was sequenced with immunoSEQ multiplex PCR; TCRdb's copy has only in-frame clones and lacks some. The table records 350,000 to 400,000 clones, over 12% of them present only once.

Sequenced material: naive CD4+ T cells from blood. The origin of this receptor is a young woman in good health. This chain uses TRBV19 with TRBJ2-7; D remains ambiguous. The CDR3 coding sequence is TGTGCCAGTAGTATGTTGTCCAGTCTCTACGAGCAGTACTTC. This translates into CASSMLSSLYEQYF.